Sequencing of this TCR beta chain was carried out in a study of beta chain features in type 1 diabetes. Study-wide findings and caveats: People with Type 1 diabetes carried modestly yet significantly shorter TCRB CDR3s in all four CD4+ subsets. Fewer insertions but more deletions were seen at VDJ junctions in type 1 diabetes patients.

Details on this clone: Its antigen remains unidentified.

The length of the CDR3 is 15 residues. Germline V gene sequence: CDR1 MDHEN, CDR2 SYDVKM. V lost 3 bases, J lost 0 bases, and 4 bases stayed unmatched. Of the isolated RNA, all was reverse transcribed, and so the sequenced material was expressed TCRB transcripts. Profiled with immunoSEQ multiplex PCR; TCRdb holds only in-frame clones, not every one. The sample lists about 740,000 clones, 13% occurring once. This clonotype was obtained from a man between 18 and 35 years old with type 1 diabetes. The chain carries TRBV28 and TRBJ2-7, with 8 bases that match TRBD1. The sample consisted of naive CD4+ T cells from blood. The CDR3 sequence: CASSFEGTGSYEQYF. The DNA of the CDR3 is TGTGCCAGCAGTTTTGAGGGGACAGGCTCCTACGAGCAGTACTTC.